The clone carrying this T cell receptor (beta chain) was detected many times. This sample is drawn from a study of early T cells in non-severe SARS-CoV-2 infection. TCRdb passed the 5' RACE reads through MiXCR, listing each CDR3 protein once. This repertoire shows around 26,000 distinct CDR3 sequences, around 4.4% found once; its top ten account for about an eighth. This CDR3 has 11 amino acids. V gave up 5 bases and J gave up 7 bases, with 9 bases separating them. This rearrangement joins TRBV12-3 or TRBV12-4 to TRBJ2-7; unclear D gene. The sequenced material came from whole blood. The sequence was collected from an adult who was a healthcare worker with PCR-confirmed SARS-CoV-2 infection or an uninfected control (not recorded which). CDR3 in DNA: TGTGCCAGCAGTCCATGGTTAGAGCAGTACTTC. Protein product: CASSPWLEQYF.